The T cell receptor (beta chain) under discussion was sequenced for a study of regulatory T cells in long-lasting Graves disease. Study-wide findings and caveats: Since the sample size was small, accuracy may have been reduced. There was favoring of TRBV28, TRBJ1-2 and TRBJ2-5 in persistent disease. Relative to newly diagnosed Graves' patients, persistent ones had lower TCR diversity.

The V gene lost 6 bases and the J gene lost 1 base, with 18 bases spanning the gap. Germline V gene lookup returns CDR1 MDHEN and CDR2 SYDVKM. The CDR3 covers 16 residues. Relying on iRepertoire HTBI primers and Arm-PCR of CDR3 regions, the team built TCR beta libraries. In TCRdb, the multiplex PCR reads were re-called with MiXCR into one record per CDR3 protein. The table records 390,000 or so distinct CDR3 sequences, 20% to 25% of them present only once. This clonotype was recorded many times. Its cognate antigen is unknown. As for time point: persistent/refractory GD, antithyroid drugs over 5 years with positive TRAb. Isolated PBMC RNA provided the starting material for the TCR library.

The specimen comprised peripheral blood mononuclear cells (PBMCs), sampled when the disease was refractory, from a patient treated with antithyroid drugs. This clonotype was obtained from a woman aged 40-49 years with Graves disease. The chain links TRBV28 to TRBJ2-5, with no clear D. In DNA form, the CDR3 reads TGTGCCAGCAGACTTTCGATTTGGCGGAGCCAAGAGACCCAGTACTTC. Translation gives CASRLSIWRSQETQYF. Complete variable domain (other parts from reference TRBV28 and TRBJ2-5): DVKVTQSSRYLVKRTGEKVFLECVQDMDHENMFWYRQDPGLGLRLIYFSYDVKMKEKGDIPEGYSVSREKKERFSLILESASTNQTSMYLCASRLSIWRSQETQYFGPGTRLLVL.